Here is one T cell receptor (beta chain) with its context. This CDR3 has 15 amino acids. CDR1 is SGHTA and CDR2 is FQGNSA in the germline V gene. J gave up 11 bases and V 1 base, and 8 bases lay outside the gene matches. The sample is drawn from a study of T cells in Graves' hyperthyroidism and ophthalmopathy. Across the whole study: It was at initial diagnosis, before any treatment, that peripheral blood was collected.

Amplified TCR beta CDR3 regions derived from RNA transcripts. The study used the HTBI primer set for a first-round RT-PCR of the TCR CDR3. Each CDR3 protein is one row after TCRdb ran MiXCR on the multiplex PCR reads. The sample lists 700,000 to 850,000 distinct CDR3 sequences; about a third were seen once. V gene TRBV7-2 combines with J gene TRBJ2-3; 11 nucleotides match TRBD2. Specimen: blood. This clonotype was obtained from a woman aged 40 to 49 with Graves' hyperthyroidism. The CDR3 loop is CASSLGIAGGSKQYF. The CDR3 region has the DNA TGTGCCAGCAGCTTAGGAATAGCGGGAGGGTCCAAGCAGTATTTT.